These 17 T cell receptor beta chains were all obtained from the same sample, sequenced in a study of T cells in Graves' hyperthyroidism and ophthalmopathy. Researchers amplified the TCR beta CDR3 regions from RNA transcripts. The HTBI primer set served for first-round RT-PCR of the TCR CDR3. TCRdb re-called the multiplex PCR reads with MiXCR, one entry per CDR3 protein. Altogether some 620,000 distinct CDR3 sequences are present, around 16% being singletons, with the ten largest covering 3% to 4%. The sequencing input was blood. Every receptor here comes from a woman aged 30 to 39 with Graves' hyperthyroidism.

This clonotype was recorded once. The V gene is TRBV4-3, the J gene TRBJ1-2, with D tentatively TRBD1 (5 bases). Germline V CDR1 and CDR2: LGHNA, YSLEER. The CDR3 extends over 14 amino acids. The V and J ends lost 3 bases and 0 bases respectively, with 8 bases between them. The CDR3 coding sequence is TGCGCCAGCAGCCAGAAGACAGCTAACTATGGCTACACCTTC. Encoded protein: CASSQKTANYGYTF.

This clonotype was detected many times. CDR3: CSVEDGAGQETQYF. The CDR3 nucleotides read TGCAGCGTTGAAGATGGGGCAGGGCAAGAGACCCAGTACTTC. The chain recombines TRBV29-1 with TRBJ2-5; perhaps TRBD1 as D (5 bases). V shed 0 bases and J shed 2 bases, with 10 bases lying between them. There are 14 residues in the CDR3. Germline V lookup: CDR1 SQVTM, CDR2 ANQGSEA. Looking up the rest from reference TRBV29-1 and TRBJ2-5 gives the full variable domain: SAVISQKPSRDICQRGTSLTIQCQVDSQVTMMFWYRQQPGQSLTLIATANQGSEATYESGFVIDKFPISRPNLTFSTLTVSNMSPEDSSIYLCSVEDGAGQETQYFGPGTRLLVL.

The chain joins TRBV29-1 to TRBJ1-1, with a weak D call TRBD1 (5 bases). V was pared by 5 bases and J by 3 bases, with 13 bases between. Germline-derived CDR1 and CDR2 are SQVTM and ANQGSEA. This CDR3 region has 13 residues. The CDR3 coding sequence is TGCAGCGTTAATGAGGGGAGGTACACTGAAGCTTTCTTT. This gives the protein CSVNEGRYTEAFF.

This clonotype occurred a few times. The V gene is TRBV19, the J gene TRBJ2-6; TRBD1 matches 7 bases. This CDR3 spans 15 amino acids. Germline V gene lookup returns CDR1 LNHDA and CDR2 SQIVND (reference sequence). With V trimmed by 6 bases and J by 4 bases, 6 bases remained unmatched. The CDR3 sequence is CASSLDRAGANVLTF. The CDR3 bases are TGTGCCAGTAGCCTTGACAGGGCCGGGGCCAACGTCCTGACTTTC.

This clonotype was seen many times. J is TRBJ2-5 and V is TRBV6-1; D possibly corresponds to TRBD1 (5 bases). This CDR3 has 10 residues. The germline V and J ends were trimmed by 10 bases and 4 bases, with 7 bases remaining between them. Germline CDR1 MNHNS, CDR2 SASEGT. CDR3 nucleotide sequence: TGTGCCACAGGGTTAGAGACCCAGTACTTC. Residues: CATGLETQYF.

At least ten counts were recorded for this clonotype. The J gene is TRBJ2-3, the V gene TRBV7-2; D remains unclear. V lost 5 bases and J 5 bases, leaving 11 bases between the germline ends. Germline loops: CDR1 SGHTA, CDR2 FQGNSA. This CDR3 comprises 13 residues. CDR3 amino acids: CASSRRVGDTQYF. In DNA, the CDR3 is TGTGCCAGCAGCCGGAGAGTAGGAGATACGCAGTATTTT.

There are a few counts of this clonotype. Relative to the germline gene, one junction end is altered; a read error may explain this. V usage is TRBV20-1 and J usage is TRBJ2-1; D not certain. The CDR3 sequence is 13 residues long. CDR1 is DFQATT and CDR2 is SNEGSKA in the germline V gene (reference sequence). In DNA form, the CDR3 reads TGTCTGGTAGTGAGTGGATCCTACAATGAGCAGTTCTTC. As protein: CLVVSGSYNEQFF.

This clonotype has only a few counts. CDR3 in amino acids: CSVVGEDSSYEQYF. Written as DNA, the CDR3 is TGCAGCGTTGTAGGTGAGGATAGCTCCTACGAGCAGTACTTC. The chain carries TRBV29-1 and TRBJ2-7; D is uncertain. V lost 4 bases, J lost 0 bases, and 13 bases lay in between. Germline V gene lookup returns CDR1 SQVTM and CDR2 ANQGSEA. This CDR3 is built from 14 residues.

In the case of this clonotype: It may be a read error: a sequence one base away is much more abundant. The V call is TRBV20-1, the J call TRBJ1-5; 7 bases fit TRBD1. This CDR3 is built from 13 residues. CDR1 and CDR2 from the germline V gene are DFQATT and SNEGSKA (reference sequence). DNA for the CDR3: TGCAGTGCTAGAGATCAGGGGGATCAGCCCCGGCATTTT. It translates to CSARDQGDQPRHF.

This clonotype showed up many times. The chain recombines TRBV5-5 with TRBJ1-2, with D possibly TRBD1 on 5 matching bases. The V and J ends lost 5 bases and 3 bases respectively, with 11 bases between them. Looked up from germline, CDR1 is SGHKS and CDR2 is YYEKEE (reference sequence). This CDR3 spans 13 amino acids. The CDR3 is CASSYGTHYGYTF. The CDR3 region has the DNA TGTGCCAGCAGTTACGGGACTCACTATGGCTACACCTTC. Full variable domain (outside the CDR3, taken from reference TRBV5-5 and TRBJ1-2): DAGVTQSPTHLIKTRGQQVTLRCSPISGHKSVSWYQQVLGQGPQFIFQYYEKEERGRGNFPDRFSARQFPNYSSELNVNALLLGDSALYLCASSYGTHYGYTFGSGTRLTVV.

This clonotype has ten or more counts. The rearrangement joins TRBV6-1 to TRBJ2-1, with 9 bases aligning to TRBD2. V was pared by 7 bases and J by 10 bases, with 14 bases of the junction left unmatched. The germline V gene encodes CDR1 MNHNS and CDR2 SASEGT. The CDR3 is made up of 15 amino acids. CDR3 bases: TGTGCCAGCAATCTAGCGGGACCGTCTTATGGGGAGCAGTTCTTC. This gives the protein CASNLAGPSYGEQFF.

This sequence joins TRBV12-3 or TRBV12-4 and TRBJ2-3; TRBD2 matches 8 bases. The V gene end was trimmed by 10 bases and the J gene end by 3 bases; junction bases not matched to a gene: 6. The CDR3 extends over 13 amino acids. DNA for the CDR3: TGTGCCACCCAAGCGGGAGTTACAGATACGCAGTATTTT. Translated, it gives CATQAGVTDTQYF.

The sample holds many counts of this clonotype. V usage is TRBV24-1 and J usage is TRBJ2-1, with D perhaps TRBD2 (6 bases). The CDR3 spans 15 residues. V lost 3 bases, J lost 2 bases, and 10 bases lay in between. Germline V gene data show CDR1 as KGHDR and CDR2 as SFDVKD. CDR3: CATSDATGAYNEQFF. The CDR3 bases are TGTGCCACCAGTGATGCGACGGGAGCCTACAATGAGCAGTTCTTC.

This clonotype was counted only a few times. V gene TRBV7-9 combines with J gene TRBJ2-7; tentative D call: TRBD2 (5 bases). Germline CDR1 reads SEHNR; CDR2 reads FQNEAQ (reference sequence). The CDR3 runs to 15 residues. Trimming took 1 base from V and 0 from J, leaving 10 bases between them. The CDR3 loop is CASSLEPGSSYEQYF. As DNA, the CDR3 is TGTGCCAGCAGCTTAGAGCCTGGGAGCTCCTACGAGCAGTACTTC.

A word on this clonotype: A much bigger clone sits one base away, suggesting this may be a read error. V is TRBV18 and J is TRBJ2-7; TRBD1 agrees at 10 bases. V dropped 3 bases and J dropped 5; count of bases not matched to a gene: 7. CDR3 length: 15 residues. The germline gives CDR1 KGHSH, CDR2 LQKENI. Here the CDR3 reads CASSPDRGPTHEQYF. CDR3 nucleotides: TGTGCCAGCTCACCCGACAGGGGGCCAACCCACGAGCAGTACTTC.

The chain couples TRBV5-1 to TRBJ2-1, with 11 bases matching TRBD1. The CDR3 has 15 residues. Per the germline V gene, CDR1 is SGHRS and CDR2 is YFSETQ. J gave up 7 bases and V 1 base, and 4 bases lay outside the gene matches. This CDR3 reads CASSLLGDRGNEQFF. The CDR3 coding sequence is TGCGCCAGCAGCTTGTTGGGGGACAGGGGGAATGAGCAGTTCTTC.

V usage is TRBV9 and J usage is TRBJ1-2, with D possibly matching TRBD1 (6 bases). The CDR3 is 13 amino acids. Germline CDR1 reads SGDLS; CDR2 reads YYNGEE. Deletions cut 4 bases from V and 6 bases from J, with 13 bases between. The CDR3 region is CASSWGEGDGYTF. Written as DNA, the CDR3 is TGTGCCAGCAGCTGGGGGGAGGGGGATGGCTACACCTTC.